The 4 T cell receptor beta chains below were found in one sample sequenced in a study of T cell responses to AZD1222 COVID-19 vaccine. Produced via immunoSEQ multiplex PCR; TCRdb's table is partial and in-frame only. The repertoire holds over 110,000 clones, with 85% to 90% as singletons. This specimen was peripheral blood, taken 28 days after the second AZD1222 dose. These TCRs come from an adult who received the AZD1222 COVID-19 vaccine.

The chain has TRBV15 and TRBJ1-3; TRBD1 matches 7 bases. The CDR3 is 16 amino acids. V shed 1 base, J shed 0 bases, and the junction held 3 bases outside the gene matches. CDR1 is LNHNV and CDR2 is YYDKDF in the germline V gene (reference sequence). The CDR3 sequence is CATSRASGGSGNTIYF. The CDR3, as DNA: TGTGCCACCAGCAGAGCGTCAGGGGGCTCTGGAAACACCATATATTTT.

The chain joins TRBV27 to TRBJ2-7, with D possibly being TRBD1 (5 bases). The V gene's germline CDR1 is MNHEY and CDR2 SMNVEV (reference sequence). The CDR3 has 12 amino acids. Trimming removed 3 bases at V and 6 bases at J, with 9 bases between. The DNA for the CDR3 is TGTGCCAGCAGTTTCTGGGGCCGCGAGCAGTACTTC. It is translated as CASSFWGREQYF.

In its sample, this clone was seen once. The J gene is TRBJ1-2, the V gene TRBV30; the D is unclear. This CDR3 spans 17 amino acids. V lost 3 bases and J lost 4, with 24 bases in between. The germline V gene encodes CDR1 GTSNPN and CDR2 SVGIG (reference sequence). CDR3 coding DNA: TGTGCCTGGAGCGTGGGTATGTGGAGAGGCGAGTTCTATGGCTACACCTTC. It yields the protein CAWSVGMWRGEFYGYTF.

The rearrangement uses TRBV11-3 and TRBJ2-1; a weak D match, TRBD2 (5 bases). The V gene lost 5 bases and the J gene lost 2 bases, with 13 bases spanning the gap. Germline V gene data show CDR1 as SGHNT and CDR2 as YENEEA. The CDR3 totals 15 residues. The CDR3 region has the DNA TGTGCCAGCAGCCAAAGCGGCTTACCCTACAATGAGCAGTTCTTC. Translation gives CASSQSGLPYNEQFF.